The 28 T cell receptor beta chains reported below all come from one sample, sequenced in a study of cytomegalovirus exposure and HLA in healthy donors. The PCR ran on 60 Vbeta and 13 Jbeta primers. Clones were read by immunoSEQ multiplex PCR, and TCRdb kept only the in-frame ones, dropping some. The sample lists approximately 130,000 clones; 81% were seen once. Sequenced material: PBMCs. These receptors all come from a man between 18 and 29 years old in good health and CMV-seronegative.

This rearrangement joins TRBV5-4 to TRBJ1-2; 9 bases agree with TRBD1. Germline V lookup: CDR1 SGHNT, CDR2 YYREEE (reference sequence). Unmatched junction bases numbered 11, after V lost 2 bases and J lost 6 bases. This CDR3 contains 16 residues. In DNA, the CDR3 is TGTGCCAGCAGCTTTCCTCCTTGGACAGGGGAAGATGGCTACACCTTC. Protein: CASSFPPWTGEDGYTF.

The chain has TRBV5-4 and TRBJ1-4; tentatively, D is TRBD1 (5 bases). The CDR3 runs to 14 residues. Trimming took off 3 bases at V and 9 bases at J, with 15 bases between the two ends. Germline CDR1 reads SGHNT; CDR2 reads YYREEE (reference sequence). CDR3 residues: CASSSGGKGQKLFF. The CDR3 bases are TGTGCCAGCAGCTCGGGGGGGAAAGGCCAAAAACTGTTTTTT.

The chain carries TRBV18 and TRBJ1-5; TRBD1 matches 7 bases. The trim removed 5 bases at V and 4 bases at J, leaving 8 bases unmatched. CDR1 KGHSH and CDR2 LQKENI come from the germline V gene. This CDR3 spans 15 amino acids. DNA for the CDR3: TGTGCCAGCTCAATATTCGGGGACAGAAATCAGCCCCAGCATTTT. Protein: CASSIFGDRNQPQHF.

This clone was counted between two and nine times. The V gene is TRBV25-1, the J gene TRBJ1-4, with 8 bases aligning to TRBD1. The trim removed 4 bases at V and 6 bases at J, leaving 7 bases unmatched. This CDR3 has 15 residues. CDR1 and CDR2 (germline): MGHDK, SYGVNS. CDR3 residues: CASSGSGGRDEKLFF. For the CDR3, the DNA is TGTGCCAGCAGTGGCTCAGGGGGCCGGGATGAAAAACTGTTTTTT.

The chain carries TRBV5-1 and TRBJ2-5, with D possibly being TRBD2 (5 bases). In germline, CDR1 is SGHRS, CDR2 YFSETQ. The CDR3 totals 14 residues. V lost 4 bases to trimming and J lost 3 bases, with 13 bases between them. The CDR3 protein is CASSPAGTEETQYF. The DNA for the CDR3 is TGCGCCAGCAGCCCGGCGGGCACTGAAGAGACCCAGTACTTC.

About this clone itself: One end of the junction fails to match germline, which may point to a read error. The chain recombines TRBV7-7 with TRBJ2-1; TRBD1 aligns across 11 bases. CDR3 length: 15 residues. The germline CDR1 and CDR2 sequences are SSHAT and FNYEAQ (reference sequence). The CDR3 spells CASSSGQGDYNEQFF. CDR3 in DNA: TGTGCTAGCAGCTCGGGACAGGGGGACTACAATGAGCAGTTCTTC.

V gene TRBV29-1 combines with J gene TRBJ1-1; D gene uncertain. The CDR3 is 15 residues long. Germline V gene data show CDR1 as SQVTM and CDR2 as ANQGSEA. V was trimmed by 4 bases and J by 2 bases, leaving 17 bases between them. CDR3 protein: CSVVVSGFINTEAFF. The CDR3 nucleotides read TGCAGCGTTGTAGTATCGGGGTTTATTAACACTGAAGCTTTCTTT. The whole variable domain, remainder taken from reference TRBV29-1 and TRBJ1-1, is SAVISQKPSRDICQRGTSLTIQCQVDSQVTMMFWYRQQPGQSLTLIATANQGSEATYESGFVIDKFPISRPNLTFSTLTVSNMSPEDSSIYLCSVVVSGFINTEAFFGQGTRLTVV.

This chain joins TRBV5-1 and TRBJ2-2; D uncertain. The CDR3 is 16 amino acids. V was cut by 4 bases and J by 1 base, with 14 bases left in between. The germline V gene encodes CDR1 SGHRS and CDR2 YFSETQ. The CDR3 DNA sequence: TGCGCCAGCAGCACAGAAGCAGGAATGAACACCGGGGAGCTGTTTTTT. This encodes CASSTEAGMNTGELFF.

The J gene is TRBJ1-5, the V gene TRBV28; no clear D gene. This CDR3 spans 14 amino acids. Trimming took off 6 bases at V and 0 bases at J, with 9 bases between the two ends. Germline V gene sequence: CDR1 MDHEN, CDR2 SYDVKM. The CDR3 sequence is CASSRRYSNQPQHF. Written as DNA, the CDR3 is TGTGCCAGCAGCCGCAGATATAGCAATCAGCCCCAGCATTTT.

The chain carries TRBV10-3 and TRBJ2-1; D unresolved. Germline CDR1 is ENHRY and CDR2 is SYGVKD. The CDR3 contains 11 residues. Deletions cut 9 bases from V and 6 bases from J, with 9 bases between. The CDR3 coding sequence is TGTGCCATTCGATCCGGCAATGAGCAGTTCTTC. Translating gives CAIRSGNEQFF.

The chain joins TRBV7-9 to TRBJ2-4, with 7 positions matching TRBD1. Germline lookup yields CDR1 SEHNR and CDR2 FQNEAQ (reference sequence). V shed 5 bases and J 5 bases; nucleotides not matched to a gene: 9. CDR3 size: 15 residues. The CDR3 region has the DNA TGTGCCAGCAGCGCCCAGACAGGGTCTGAAAACATTCAGTACTTC. Its translation is CASSAQTGSENIQYF. The variable domain in full, with the rest retrieved from reference TRBV7-9 and TRBJ2-4, is DTGVSQNPRHKITKRGQNVTFRCDPISEHNRLYWYRQTLGQGPEFLTYFQNEAQLEKSRLLSDRFSAERPKGSFSTLEIQRTEQGDSAMYLCASSAQTGSENIQYFGAGTRLSVL.

This clone was recorded once. The CDR3 DNA is TGTGCCAGTATCCCGACAGGGGTAGCTTTCGGTGGAAACACCATATATTTT. Translated, it gives CASIPTGVAFGGNTIYF. This chain joins TRBV19 and TRBJ1-3; TRBD1 agrees at 8 bases. This CDR3 contains 17 residues. Germline lookup yields CDR1 LNHDA and CDR2 SQIVND (reference sequence). J lost 3 bases, V lost 7 bases, and 14 bases had no gene match.

The J gene is TRBJ1-1, the V gene TRBV6-6; 7 positions match TRBD1. The CDR3 consists of 16 residues. CDR1 MNHNY and CDR2 SVGAGI come from the germline V gene (reference sequence). Trimming took 5 bases from V and 4 from J; bases not matched to a gene: 13. In DNA, the CDR3 is TGTGCCAGCAGTCAACCCGGGACAGCCCAGGGCACTGAAGCTTTCTTT. Translation: CASSQPGTAQGTEAFF.

This clone was seen a few times. The chain couples TRBV7-9 to TRBJ2-7; 12 bases match TRBD2. This CDR3 is 16 amino acids long. Trimming took 5 bases from V and 3 from J; bases not matched to a gene: 8. CDR1 is SEHNR and CDR2 is FQNEAQ in the germline V gene (reference sequence). This CDR3 is CASSRPRLAGDYEQYF. The DNA for the CDR3 is TGTGCCAGCAGCCGTCCTAGACTAGCGGGGGACTACGAGCAGTACTTC.

The chain employs TRBV5-1 and TRBJ2-5; TRBD2 is a possible D gene (6 bases). With the DNA end fitting TRBJ2-7 better, the J assignment may be wrong. The length of the CDR3 is 12 residues. Germline CDR1 is SGHRS and CDR2 is YFSETQ. The CDR3 nucleotides are TGCGCCAGCAGCCGGGACTTTATCGAGCAGTACTTC. Amino acids: CASSRDFIEQYF.

The chain has TRBV6-1 and TRBJ1-1, with 8 positions matching TRBD1. In germline, CDR1 is MNHNS, CDR2 SASEGT. This CDR3 has 14 residues. V dropped 10 bases and J dropped 7; count of bases not matched to a gene: 14. This CDR3 reads CATLPQDRAFEAFF. The CDR3 DNA follows: TGTGCCACCTTACCCCAGGACAGGGCTTTTGAAGCTTTCTTT.

The chain couples TRBV7-8 to TRBJ2-1, with no clear D. The CDR3 runs 14 residues. Germline CDR1 SGHVS, CDR2 FQNEAQ. The ends were cut back, 0 bases at V and 7 bases at J, with 10 bases in the middle. The CDR3 is CASSLAQTGNEQFF. As DNA, the CDR3 is TGTGCCAGCAGCTTAGCTCAGACGGGTAATGAGCAGTTCTTC.

This rearrangement joins TRBV15 to TRBJ2-7; 7 bases agree with TRBD1. This CDR3 contains 15 residues. CDR1 and CDR2 from the germline V gene are LNHNV and YYDKDF (reference sequence). V gave up 5 bases and J gave up 7 bases; unmatched junction bases: 14. The CDR3 DNA sequence: TGTGCCACCAGCGACCGGGACAGCGGAGTAAGGGAGCAGTACTTC. The encoded protein is CATSDRDSGVREQYF.

In this sample, this clone turned up many times. The rearrangement uses TRBV6-5 and TRBJ1-1, with D perhaps matching TRBD1 (5 bases). Trimming took 7 bases from V and 4 from J, leaving 10 bases between them. This CDR3 spans 12 amino acids. The germline V gene encodes CDR1 MNHEY and CDR2 SVGAGI. The CDR3: CASTRRGTEAFF. As DNA, the CDR3 is TGTGCCAGCACACGGAGGGGCACTGAAGCTTTCTTT.

This chain links TRBV9 with TRBJ2-3; D possibly corresponds to TRBD1 (6 bases). With 6 bases removed from V and 1 base from J, the gap between germline ends came to 12 bases. The CDR3 covers 14 residues. Germline assignment: CDR1 SGDLS and CDR2 YYNGEE. In DNA, the CDR3 is TGTGCCAGCAACCTACAGGGAGGCACAGATACGCAGTATTTT. It encodes CASNLQGGTDTQYF.

The J gene is TRBJ2-3, the V gene TRBV7-9, with TRBD1 matching 8 bases. CDR1 and CDR2 from the germline V gene are SEHNR and FQNEAQ (reference sequence). This CDR3 is 15 amino acids long. The V and J ends lost 6 bases and 2 bases, in that order; junction bases with no gene match: 7. The CDR3 spells CASRDRVNFTDTQYF. As DNA, the CDR3 is TGTGCCAGCAGGGACAGGGTTAATTTCACAGATACGCAGTATTTT.

This chain joins TRBV30 and TRBJ1-6; D gene unclear. Germline V gene data show CDR1 as GTSNPN and CDR2 as SVGIG (reference sequence). The ends were cut back, 7 bases at V and 9 bases at J, with 19 bases in the middle. The CDR3 runs 14 residues. The CDR3 nucleotides are TGTGCCTCAACTCATCGGGGAGTAGTTTCACCCCTCCACTTT. Protein: CASTHRGVVSPLHF.

The gene calls are TRBV7-2 and TRBJ1-1, with D unresolved. The CDR3 totals 14 residues. Deletions cut 2 bases from V and 0 bases from J, with 7 bases between. Germline V gives CDR1 SGHTA, CDR2 FQGNSA. The CDR3: CASSLNTVNTEAFF. DNA of the CDR3: TGTGCCAGCAGCTTAAACACCGTGAACACTGAAGCTTTCTTT.

The chain carries TRBV4-1 and TRBJ2-1; D is unresolved. The germline CDR1 and CDR2 sequences are MGHRA and YSYEKL. Trimming removed 2 bases at V and 3 bases at J, with 14 bases between. This CDR3 is 16 amino acids long. CDR3 sequence reads: CASSQLDLVSYNEQFF. Written as DNA, the CDR3 is TGCGCCAGCAGCCAACTAGACCTAGTTAGCTACAATGAGCAGTTCTTC.

The chain carries TRBV2 and TRBJ2-1, with TRBD2 matching over 10 bases. The germline V gene encodes CDR1 SNHLY and CDR2 FYNNEI. The junction had 7 bases not matched to a gene; V was cut back by 8 bases and J by 3 bases. The CDR3 is 15 amino acids. CDR3: CASPLSGGIYNEQFF. The CDR3 coding sequence is TGTGCCAGCCCCCTTAGCGGGGGGATCTACAATGAGCAGTTCTTC.

This clone has only a few counts. The V gene is TRBV27, the J gene TRBJ1-2; 9 bases line up with TRBD1. The length of the CDR3 is 12 residues. Germline CDR1 and CDR2: MNHEY and SMNVEV (reference sequence). V was clipped by 6 bases and J by 5 bases; unmatched bases: 1. The DNA for the CDR3 is TGTGCCAGCAGGACAGGGGGGTATGGCTACACCTTC. This encodes CASRTGGYGYTF.

The CDR3 DNA is TGCGCCAGCAGCCCCGATTCAGGGGGCCAAAGCTCTGGGGCCAACGTCCTGACTTTC. It codes for CASSPDSGGQSSGANVLTF. V gene TRBV4-3 combines with J gene TRBJ2-6, with TRBD1 identical over 8 bases. Germline trimming cut 4 bases from V and 0 bases from J; bases unmatched to any gene: 11. This CDR3 spans 19 amino acids. Germline loops: CDR1 LGHNA, CDR2 YSLEER.

This clone has more than one count but fewer than ten. J is TRBJ2-3 and V is TRBV7-8; D is unresolved. V was shortened by 5 bases and J by 4 bases, with 7 bases between the two germline ends. Germline assignment: CDR1 SGHVS and CDR2 FQNEAQ. There are 12 residues in the CDR3. The CDR3 reads CASSPGPDTQYF. CDR3 nucleotide sequence: TGTGCCAGCAGCCCTGGCCCAGATACGCAGTATTTT.